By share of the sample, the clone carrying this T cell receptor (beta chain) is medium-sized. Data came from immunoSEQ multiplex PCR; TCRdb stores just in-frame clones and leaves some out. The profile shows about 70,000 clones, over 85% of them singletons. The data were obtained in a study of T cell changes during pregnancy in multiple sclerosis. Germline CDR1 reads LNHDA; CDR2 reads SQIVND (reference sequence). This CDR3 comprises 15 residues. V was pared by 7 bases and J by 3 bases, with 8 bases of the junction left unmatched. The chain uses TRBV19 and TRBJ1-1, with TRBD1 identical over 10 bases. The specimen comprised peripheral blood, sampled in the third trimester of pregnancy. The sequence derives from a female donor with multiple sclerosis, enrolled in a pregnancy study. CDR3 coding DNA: TGTGCCAGTATGGGAGACAGGGGGCGCGACACTGAAGCTTTCTTT. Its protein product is CASMGDRGRDTEAFF.